The 32 T cell receptor beta chains presented below share a single source sample, sequenced in a study of cytomegalovirus exposure and HLA in healthy donors. 60 Vbeta and 13 Jbeta primers were used in PCR. Repertoires were generated with immunoSEQ multiplex PCR, while TCRdb's copy carries only in-frame clones and drops some. The sample has some 150,000 clones, roughly 80% seen once; the top ten hold roughly 7.7%. The sample consisted of PBMCs. The source is a woman under 40 in good health and CMV-seropositive.

J is TRBJ1-5 and V is TRBV4-2, with D unresolved. The CDR3 loop spans 16 amino acids. Looked up from germline, CDR1 is LGHNA and CDR2 is YNFKEQ. V lost 5 bases and J lost 5, with 19 bases in between. The CDR3 DNA follows: TGTGCCAGCAGCTCTGTGCTTGCGGCCGGGGATCAGCCCCAGCATTTT. This translates into CASSSVLAAGDQPQHF.

The chain uses TRBV5-1 and TRBJ1-2; the D is unclear. The CDR3 spans 13 residues. Germline CDR1 reads SGHRS; CDR2 reads YFSETQ. The germline V and J ends were trimmed by 4 bases and 2 bases, with 9 bases remaining between them. CDR3 residues: CASSHGSNYGYTF. For the CDR3, the DNA is TGCGCCAGCAGCCACGGGTCGAACTATGGCTACACCTTC.

This chain uses TRBV30 with TRBJ2-5; tentatively, D is TRBD1 (8 bases). Trimming removed 3 bases from V and 4 bases from J, with 21 bases in between. The CDR3 spans 16 residues. Germline CDR1 is GTSNPN and CDR2 is SVGIG (reference sequence). Here the CDR3 reads CAWRGGTGGGRETQYF. CDR3 sequence (DNA): TGTGCCTGGAGGGGGGGGACAGGCGGCGGGCGAGAGACCCAGTACTTC. Looking up the rest from reference TRBV30 and TRBJ2-5 gives the full variable domain: SQTIHQWPATLVQPVGSPLSLECTVEGTSNPNLYWYRQAAGRGLQLLFYSVGIGQISSEVPQNLSASRPQDRQFILSSKKLLLSDSGFYLCAWRGGTGGGRETQYFGPGTRLLVL.

The chain has TRBV7-2 and TRBJ2-1; 7 bases are shared with TRBD1. The CDR3 spans 14 residues. Germline V lookup: CDR1 SGHTA, CDR2 FQGNSA. With V trimmed by 1 base and J by 15 bases, 12 bases remained unmatched. In nucleotides, the CDR3 is TGTGCCAGCAGCTTAGGGGGACCGGGACAGATTCGGTTCTTC. Its translation is CASSLGGPGQIRFF. Full variable domain (rest looked up from reference TRBV7-2 and TRBJ2-1): GAGVSQSPSNKVTEKGKDVELRCDPISGHTALYWYRQSLGQGLEFLIYFQGNSAPDKSGLPSDRFSAERTGGSVSTLTIQRTQQEDSAVYLCASSLGGPGQIRFFGPGTRLTVL.

Concerning this clone: The missing conserved phenylalanine or tryptophan at the end of this CDR3 makes a read error likely. J is TRBJ1-2 and V is TRBV5-8; no definite D call. Germline V gene sequence: CDR1 SGHTS, CDR2 YDEGEE. Trimming removed 0 bases from V and 11 bases from J, with 20 bases in between. This CDR3 region has 15 residues. CDR3 amino acids: CASSLGPMRASTYTV. CDR3 sequence (DNA): TGTGCCAGCAGCTTGGGCCCCATGAGGGCGAGCACTTACACCGTC.

The CDR3 bases are TGTGCCAGCAGCGCCGGACAGGGGGTCGCAGATACGCAGTATTTT. Protein: CASSAGQGVADTQYF. The chain employs TRBV9 and TRBJ2-3; 10 nucleotides agree with TRBD1. Trimming cost V 3 bases and J 4 bases; bases outside gene matches: 5. Germline values: CDR1 SGDLS, CDR2 YYNGEE. This CDR3 comprises 15 residues.

Concerning this clone: The germline gene is not matched at one end of the junction; a read error may be the cause. The rearrangement uses TRBV30 and TRBJ2-6; weak D call: TRBD1 (5 bases). Germline assignment: CDR1 GTSNPN and CDR2 SVGIG (reference sequence). The length of the CDR3 is 17 residues. CDR3 in amino acids: CAWSVILPRSGASVLTF. The DNA of the CDR3 is TGTGCCTGGAGTGTAATACTTCCTCGCTCTGGGGCCAGCGTCCTGACTTTC.

The genes are TRBV7-6 and TRBJ2-1; 12 nucleotides line up with TRBD1. Trimming took 6 bases from V and 8 from J; bases not matched to a gene: 8. Germline loops: CDR1 SGHVS, CDR2 FNYEAQ. The CDR3 extends over 15 amino acids. CDR3 amino acids: CASSTGTGGLYEQFF. CDR3 bases: TGTGCCAGCAGTACCGGGACAGGGGGCTTATATGAGCAGTTCTTC.

Concerning this clone itself: Mismatch with germline at one junction end may stem from a read error. The chain recombines TRBV7-9 with TRBJ2-5; possibly TRBD1 for D (6 bases). The germline V gene has CDR1 SEHNR and CDR2 FQNEAQ (reference sequence). The CDR3 contains 16 residues. The CDR3 protein is CSSSLIGGQLSETQYF. CDR3 nucleotide sequence: TGTTCCAGCAGCTTAATTGGGGGCCAATTATCAGAGACCCAGTACTTC.

The chain uses TRBV4-2 and TRBJ2-5; 10 nucleotides match TRBD1. Trimming took 1 base from V and 4 from J; bases not matched to a gene: 6. The CDR3 extends over 16 amino acids. CDR1 and CDR2 from the germline V gene are LGHNA and YNFKEQ. Written as DNA, the CDR3 is TGTGCCAGCAGCCAAGGCGGGACAGGGGACCGAGAGACCCAGTACTTC. Its protein is CASSQGGTGDRETQYF.

The V and J genes are TRBV7-9 and TRBJ1-5, with D uncertain. The CDR3 sequence is 14 residues long. The V gene lost 5 bases and the J gene lost 2 bases, with 10 bases spanning the gap. Germline V gene data show CDR1 as SEHNR and CDR2 as FQNEAQ (reference sequence). CDR3 protein: CASSPPGGNQPQHF. In DNA, the CDR3 is TGTGCCAGCAGCCCCCCGGGAGGCAATCAGCCCCAGCATTTT.

The V call is TRBV19, the J call TRBJ2-7, with a tentative D call TRBD1 (6 bases). Germline V gene lookup returns CDR1 LNHDA and CDR2 SQIVND (reference sequence). This CDR3 comprises 13 residues. Between the trimmed V and J ends, which lost 6 bases and 2 bases, there was a span of 11 bases. The CDR3 protein is CASRHTGTYEQYF. The CDR3 coding sequence is TGTGCCAGTAGGCATACAGGGACCTACGAGCAGTACTTC.

The chain recombines TRBV9 with TRBJ2-5, with 7 bases fitting TRBD2. The germline V gene has CDR1 SGDLS and CDR2 YYNGEE. V shed 0 bases and J 1 base; nucleotides not matched to a gene: 3. The CDR3 totals 15 residues. For the CDR3, the DNA is TGTGCCAGCAGCGTAGGCTCTAGCGGCCAAGAGACCCAGTACTTC. Protein: CASSVGSSGQETQYF.

The V call is TRBV6-6, the J call TRBJ2-7, with 7 bases matching TRBD1. This CDR3 region has 12 residues. The V gene's germline CDR1 is MNHNY and CDR2 SVGAGI (reference sequence). Losses at the gene ends were 10 bases for V and 1 base for J; bases not matched to a gene: 4. CDR3 sequence reads: CATGTASYEQYF. CDR3 nucleotides: TGTGCCACCGGGACAGCTTCCTACGAGCAGTACTTC.

The chain couples TRBV30 to TRBJ1-2; 10 positions match TRBD1. V shed 5 bases, J shed 8 bases, and the junction held 8 bases outside the gene matches. From germline, CDR1 is GTSNPN and CDR2 SVGIG (reference sequence). The CDR3 consists of 13 residues. The CDR3, as DNA: TGTGCCTGGCTTCCGGGACAGGGGATCGGCTACACCTTC. Its protein is CAWLPGQGIGYTF. The variable domain in full, completed from reference TRBV30 and TRBJ1-2, reads SQTIHQWPATLVQPVGSPLSLECTVEGTSNPNLYWYRQAAGRGLQLLFYSVGIGQISSEVPQNLSASRPQDRQFILSSKKLLLSDSGFYLCAWLPGQGIGYTFGSGTRLTVV.

This clone was counted a single time. The rearrangement links TRBV30 to TRBJ2-7, with unresolved D. Germline assignment: CDR1 GTSNPN and CDR2 SVGIG (reference sequence). V lost 5 bases and J 0 bases, leaving 8 bases between the germline ends. CDR3 length: 12 amino acids. CDR3 loop: CAWGEYSYEQYF. The CDR3 nucleotides are TGTGCCTGGGGAGAATACTCCTACGAGCAGTACTTC.

The chain recombines TRBV5-6 with TRBJ2-7; possible D gene TRBD1, 6 bases. This CDR3 has 13 residues. The germline V gene has CDR1 SGHDT and CDR2 YYEEEE. V lost 4 bases to trimming and J lost 6 bases, with 14 bases between them. The CDR3 region has the DNA TGTGCCAGCAGCCCCACAGGGTTAGGCGAGCAGTACTTC. Protein: CASSPTGLGEQYF.

The V call is TRBV7-3, the J call TRBJ2-1, with 9 bases lining up with TRBD2. The germline V gene encodes CDR1 SGHTA and CDR2 FQGTGA. The CDR3 length is 15 residues. J was trimmed by 8 bases and V by 5 bases; bases with no gene match: 10. Here the CDR3 DNA reads TGTGCCAGCAGCCTTAGCGGGGGTCCCATCTATGAGCAGTTCTTC. Translation: CASSLSGGPIYEQFF.

The rearrangement joins TRBV5-1 to TRBJ1-1; D unclear. CDR1 SGHRS and CDR2 YFSETQ come from the germline V gene. The CDR3 sequence is 14 residues long. Trimming shortened V by 1 base and J by 6 bases, and 13 bases separated the two germline ends. CDR3 region: CASSLSAGLPEAFF. For the CDR3, the DNA is TGCGCCAGCAGCTTGTCAGCAGGTTTGCCTGAAGCTTTCTTT.

A single count supports this clone. J is TRBJ1-1 and V is TRBV2; 8 nucleotides match TRBD1. V gave up 8 bases and J gave up 1 base; unmatched junction bases: 6. The CDR3 runs 14 residues. Germline V lookup: CDR1 SNHLY, CDR2 FYNNEI. CDR3 nucleotides: TGTGCCAGCCCGGCTGGGACAGGGAACACTGAAGCTTTCTTT. It specifies CASPAGTGNTEAFF. The entire variable domain, with the rest obtained from reference TRBV2 and TRBJ1-1, is as follows: EPEVTQTPSHQVTQMGQEVILRCVPISNHLYFYWYRQILGQKVEFLVSFYNNEISEKSEIFDDQFSVERPDGSNFTLKIRSTKLEDSAMYFCASPAGTGNTEAFFGQGTRLTVV.

The chain joins TRBV5-1 to TRBJ2-1, with a weak D call TRBD1 (5 bases). This CDR3 has 16 residues. The V gene's germline CDR1 is SGHRS and CDR2 YFSETQ. Trimming took off 3 bases at V and 4 bases at J, with 17 bases between the two ends. DNA of the CDR3: TGCGCCAGCAGCTGGGTAGCTAGGGGCGGATACAATGAGCAGTTCTTC. Translated, it gives CASSWVARGGYNEQFF.

The chain uses TRBV9 and TRBJ2-3; 8 bases align to TRBD2. Germline loops: CDR1 SGDLS, CDR2 YYNGEE. V shed 1 base and J 3 bases; nucleotides not matched to a gene: 4. The CDR3 extends over 15 amino acids. CDR3 coding DNA: TGTGCCAGCAGCGTACGATTAGCGGGGACAGATACGCAGTATTTT. The encoded protein is CASSVRLAGTDTQYF.

V and J are TRBV4-1 and TRBJ2-5, with TRBD2 identical over 11 bases. This CDR3 is 15 amino acids long. Germline assignment: CDR1 MGHRA and CDR2 YSYEKL. The V and J ends lost 4 bases and 3 bases, in that order; junction bases with no gene match: 4. CDR3 DNA: TGCGCCAGCAGCCCCTTTAGCGGGGGGGAAGAGACCCAGTACTTC. Its translation: CASSPFSGGEETQYF.

In this sample, this clone turned up a few times. This rearrangement joins TRBV11-3 to TRBJ1-2; D call uncertain. The CDR3 runs 17 residues. Germline values: CDR1 SGHNT, CDR2 YENEEA. Deletions cut 1 base from V and 0 bases from J, with 15 bases between. The CDR3 here is CASSLGGGKNSNYGYTF. DNA for the CDR3: TGTGCCAGCAGCTTAGGCGGCGGAAAAAATTCTAACTATGGCTACACCTTC.

The chain combines TRBV4-2 with TRBJ1-2; TRBD1 is a possible D gene (6 bases). Germline V gene lookup returns CDR1 LGHNA and CDR2 YNFKEQ. Trimming left V 0 bases short and J 4 bases short, with 9 bases between. The length of the CDR3 is 14 residues. The DNA of the CDR3 is TGTGCCAGCAGCCAAGATGAAGGGGGCTATGGCTACACCTTC. It encodes CASSQDEGGYGYTF.

The chain's CDR3 is CASSSSYTGQANTEAFF. CDR3 nucleotide sequence: TGTGCCAGCAGCTCTTCATACACGGGACAGGCGAACACTGAAGCTTTCTTT. The chain uses TRBV13 and TRBJ1-1, with 8 positions matching TRBD1. The CDR3 length is 17 residues. The V gene's germline CDR1 is PRHDT and CDR2 FYEKMQ (reference sequence). V dropped 4 bases and J dropped 1; count of bases not matched to a gene: 11. The full variable domain, rest sourced from reference TRBV13 and TRBJ1-1, is AAGVIQSPRHLIKEKRETATLKCYPIPRHDTVYWYQQGPGQDPQFLISFYEKMQSDKGSIPDRFSAQQFSDYHSELNMSSLELGDSALYFCASSSSYTGQANTEAFFGQGTRLTVV.

The gene calls are TRBV6-5 and TRBJ2-3, with 9 positions matching TRBD2. This CDR3 has 16 residues. J lost 0 bases, V lost 4 bases, and 5 bases had no gene match. In germline, CDR1 is MNHEY, CDR2 SVGAGI. CDR3 amino acids: CASSFRGGDSTDTQYF. CDR3 bases: TGTGCCAGCAGTTTCCGCGGGGGGGATAGCACAGATACGCAGTATTTT.

The V gene is TRBV30, the J gene TRBJ1-1; TRBD1 aligns across 8 bases. With 6 bases clipped from V and 1 base from J, the junction kept 7 bases outside the gene matches. The CDR3 spans 14 residues. CDR1 is GTSNPN, CDR2 SVGIG, per germline (reference sequence). In DNA form, the CDR3 reads TGTGCCTGCTGGACAGGGATTCGGAACACTGAAGCTTTCTTT. Encoded protein: CACWTGIRNTEAFF. Full variable domain (missing parts from reference TRBV30 and TRBJ1-1): SQTIHQWPATLVQPVGSPLSLECTVEGTSNPNLYWYRQAAGRGLQLLFYSVGIGQISSEVPQNLSASRPQDRQFILSSKKLLLSDSGFYLCACWTGIRNTEAFFGQGTRLTVV.

This clone showed up just once. The chain employs TRBV15 and TRBJ2-5; 9 nucleotides line up with TRBD1. CDR3 length equals 15 residues. V shed 8 bases, J shed 4 bases, and the junction held 11 bases outside the gene matches. The V gene's germline CDR1 is LNHNV and CDR2 YYDKDF (reference sequence). The DNA of the CDR3 is TGTGCCACCGGTAGCTCTACAGGGGGCTTAGAGACCCAGTACTTC. Amino acid sequence: CATGSSTGGLETQYF.

This chain joins TRBV18 and TRBJ1-4; TRBD1 is a possible D gene (6 bases). Deletions cut 6 bases from V and 5 bases from J, with 16 bases between. The CDR3 extends over 15 amino acids. Germline lookup yields CDR1 KGHSH and CDR2 LQKENI. The CDR3 spells CASSPTGAQNEKLFF. CDR3 coding DNA: TGTGCCAGCTCGCCGACAGGAGCCCAAAATGAAAAACTGTTTTTT.

The chain uses TRBV4-2 and TRBJ2-2, with D uncertain. The germline V gene encodes CDR1 LGHNA and CDR2 YNFKEQ. This CDR3 has 15 residues. V was pared by 1 base and J by 5 bases, with 11 bases between. The CDR3 nucleotides are TGTGCCAGCAGCCAAGCTCGAATGAGTACCGGGGAGCTGTTTTTT. It is translated as CASSQARMSTGELFF.

The V and J genes are TRBV7-6 and TRBJ1-3; 7 nucleotides align to TRBD1. The CDR3 has 15 residues. From germline, CDR1 is SGHVS and CDR2 FNYEAQ. After removal of 0 bases from V and 2 bases from J, the junction contained 1 base not matched to a gene. CDR3 sequence reads: CASSLADRAGNTIYF. DNA of the CDR3: TGTGCCAGCAGCTTAGCAGACAGGGCTGGAAACACCATATATTTT.